The rows below give T cell receptor beta chains drawn from one sample of a study of cytomegalovirus exposure and HLA in healthy donors. Profiled with immunoSEQ multiplex PCR; TCRdb holds only in-frame clones, not every one. The top ten clones hold roughly 1.5% of a sample with 150,000 to 200,000 clones, around 80% of them seen once. Specimen: PBMCs. The source is a man between 18 and 29 years old in good health and CMV-seronegative. Both conserved end residues are trimmed from each CDR3. D genes are given only for firm matches.

TRBV30	TRBJ2-1	TRBD2	AWMARLAGPGEQF
TRBV30	.	.	AWSVSGDYEQY
TRBV7-2	TRBJ2-3	TRBD2	ASSSRGGVDTQY
TRBV11-2	TRBJ1-1	TRBD1	ASSLEKRGQGMNTEAF
TRBV27	TRBJ1-2	TRBD1	ASRPVDRERYGYT
TRBV7-9	TRBJ1-5	.	ASSFSGGVQPQH
TRBV9	TRBJ2-7	TRBD1	ASSAPSGDRGTHEQY
TRBV6-5	TRBJ1-5	.	ASSSGFGIGNQPQH
TRBV4-3	TRBJ1-1	.	ASSTLERGLTEAF
TRBV2	TRBJ1-5	.	ASLMEGNQPQH
TRBV10-3	TRBJ1-2	TRBD1	AISAGQGAYGYT
TRBV6-4	TRBJ1-5	.	ASSADSNSNQPQH
TRBV6-5	TRBJ2-3	.	ASARGLGTDTQY
TRBV4-3	TRBJ1-4	.	ASSQDPGVRWNTNEKLF
TRBV11-3	TRBJ2-1	.	ATDSFGEQNNEQF
TRBV29-1	TRBJ1-2	.	SVTNGGAAGYT
TRBV27	TRBJ2-4	.	ASSPTGLQNIQY
TRBV2	TRBJ1-6	.	ASSESPSSEFFYNSPLH
TRBV10-3	TRBJ1-6	.	AINDRLDSPLH
TRBV6-5	TRBJ1-1	TRBD1	ASSRQGPTEAF
TRBV27	TRBJ2-7	TRBD2	ASSLLAGATYEQY
TRBV5-3	TRBJ2-1	.	ARVHHNEQF
TRBV9	TRBJ2-4	.	ASSVEGTPSARGIQY
TRBV5-1	TRBJ2-7	TRBD2	ASSLEAGESYEQY
TRBV6-5	TRBJ1-1	.	ASSYARSQLNTEAF
TRBV18	TRBJ1-1	.	ASSPGHLNTEAF
TRBV7-9	TRBJ2-3	.	ASSLGALTDTQY
TRBV14	TRBJ1-1	.	ASSQQVGIKGPMNTEAF
TRBV7-6	TRBJ1-6	.	ASSSYRVGSSYNSPLH
TRBV27	TRBJ1-2	TRBD1	ASSLGTEYGYT
TRBV5-5	TRBJ1-2	.	ASTPPAGPDYGYT
TRBV7-8	TRBJ2-5	TRBD2	ASSGRTSGEETQY
TRBV12-5	TRBJ1-2	TRBD1	ASGLVPGQAFGGYGYT
TRBV6-5	TRBJ2-5	.	ATEDSQVQETQY
TRBV7-6	TRBJ1-2	TRBD1	ASSLVQGGGYT
TRBV6-6	TRBJ1-1	.	ASSQRGGNTEAF
TRBV19	TRBJ2-1	TRBD2	ASTRASGGVLLSYNEQF
TRBV6-5	TRBJ1-1	.	ASSGSLMNTEAF
TRBV23-1	TRBJ2-6	.	ASSQSSGANVLT
TRBV5-1	TRBJ1-2	TRBD1	ASSSGQGNYGYT
TRBV4-3	TRBJ2-1	.	ASSQGLGLVGDNEQF
TRBV5-4	TRBJ2-7	.	ASSLAGGAYEQY
TRBV7-2	TRBJ2-3	TRBD2	ASSVSGGASTDTQY
TRBV6-5	TRBJ2-1	TRBD1	ASSLRDRGYEQF
TRBV9	TRBJ2-7	TRBD2	ASSVGVGTSGRRYEQY
TRBV2	TRBJ1-1	.	ASSGQFTEAF
TRBV29-1	TRBJ1-2	.	SVVDYFEGNYGYT
TRBV6-6	TRBJ1-5	TRBD1	ASRPEGAFNQPQH
TRBV6-4	TRBJ2-2	.	ASTAQGGPTGELF
TRBV2	TRBJ1-2	TRBD1	ASTGTGTGAVGYT
TRBV9	TRBJ1-1	.	ASSVYSGGGTEAF